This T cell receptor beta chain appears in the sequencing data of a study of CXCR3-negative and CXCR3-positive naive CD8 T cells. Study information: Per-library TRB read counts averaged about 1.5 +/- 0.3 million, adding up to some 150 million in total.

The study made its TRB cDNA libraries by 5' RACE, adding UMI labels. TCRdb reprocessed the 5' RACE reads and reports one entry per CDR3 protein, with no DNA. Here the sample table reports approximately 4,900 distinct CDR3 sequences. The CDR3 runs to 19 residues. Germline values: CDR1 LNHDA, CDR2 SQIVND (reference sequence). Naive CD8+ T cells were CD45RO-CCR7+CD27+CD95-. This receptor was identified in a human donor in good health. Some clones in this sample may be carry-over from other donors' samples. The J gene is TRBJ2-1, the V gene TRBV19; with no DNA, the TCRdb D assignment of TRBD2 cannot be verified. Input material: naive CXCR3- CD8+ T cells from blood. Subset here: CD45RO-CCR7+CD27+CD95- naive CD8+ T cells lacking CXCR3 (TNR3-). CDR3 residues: CASSMGTSGGHRSYNEQFF.